The 21 T cell receptor beta chains below all came from one sample that was sequenced in a study of graft-versus-host responses after intestinal transplantation. Profiled with immunoSEQ multiplex PCR; TCRdb holds only in-frame clones, not every one. The profile covers about 21,000 clones, with 85% to 90% appearing a single time and 4.5% to 5.5% taken by the ten largest. The material was PBMCs, obtained just over 64 days after intestinal transplantation. These receptors were obtained from a human patient who received an intestinal transplant, so some T cells may come from the graft donor.

The genes are TRBV6-5 and TRBJ2-3, with D possibly matching TRBD2 (5 bases). The CDR3 runs 14 residues. The ends were cut back, 6 bases at V and 6 bases at J, with 16 bases in the middle. Per germline, CDR1 MNHEY and CDR2 SVGAGI. The CDR3 coding sequence is TGTGCCAGCAGCCTCGGAGGTGCCCGTGATACGCAGTATTTT. This sequence encodes CASSLGGARDTQYF.

The genes are TRBV5-1 and TRBJ1-2; D might be TRBD1 (6 bases). The CDR3 length is 15 residues. Germline V gives CDR1 SGHRS, CDR2 YFSETQ. Trimming left V 4 bases short and J 4 bases short, with 17 bases between. CDR3 residues: CASSPTGHHSYGYTF. The CDR3 DNA reads as TGCGCCAGCAGCCCCACGGGACACCATTCCTATGGCTACACCTTC.

The rearrangement joins TRBV10-3 to TRBJ1-1; 7 bases align to TRBD1. The CDR3 sequence is 15 residues long. The V segment lost 5 bases and the J segment 6 bases; nucleotides outside the gene matches: 12. Germline V gives CDR1 ENHRY, CDR2 SYGVKD. CDR3 sequence: CAISSSDRTSPEAFF. The CDR3, as DNA: TGTGCCATCAGTTCCTCGGACAGGACGAGTCCTGAAGCTTTCTTT.

This clone was seen a single time. The rearrangement uses TRBV10-3 and TRBJ2-7; the D gene is possibly TRBD2 (5 bases). V lost 3 bases and J 2 bases, leaving 23 bases between the germline ends. This CDR3 has 18 residues. In germline, CDR1 is ENHRY, CDR2 SYGVKD. The CDR3: CAISEGWEAAENTYEQYF. The DNA of the CDR3 is TGTGCCATCAGTGAAGGATGGGAAGCGGCCGAAAATACCTACGAGCAGTACTTC.

The gene calls are TRBV4-3 and TRBJ1-3, with a weak D call TRBD1 (6 bases). Trimming stripped 4 bases from V and 2 bases from J, with 18 bases between. Per the germline V gene, CDR1 is LGHNA and CDR2 is YSLEER. The CDR3 contains 17 residues. The CDR3 spells CASSPDRGRPTGNTIYF. CDR3 DNA: TGCGCCAGCAGCCCGGACAGAGGCAGGCCTACTGGAAACACCATATATTTT.

V gene TRBV5-5 combines with J gene TRBJ2-7, with 10 bases lining up with TRBD1. V was clipped by 4 bases and J by 6 bases; unmatched bases: 10. The germline gives CDR1 SGHKS, CDR2 YYEKEE (reference sequence). This CDR3 has 15 residues. CDR3 loop: CASSDTDRGPSEQYF. The CDR3 DNA reads as TGTGCCAGCAGCGATACAGACAGGGGGCCCTCCGAGCAGTACTTC.

This rearrangement joins TRBV5-4 to TRBJ1-2, with D possibly TRBD1 on 5 matching bases. CDR3 length: 11 amino acids. V was trimmed by 3 bases and J by 14 bases, leaving 14 bases between them. The germline CDR1 and CDR2 sequences are SGHNT and YYREEE (reference sequence). DNA for the CDR3: TGTGCCAGCAGCTGGGGGTATCGGAGTACCTTC. Its protein product is CASSWGYRSTF. The full variable domain, rest sourced from reference TRBV5-4 and TRBJ1-2, is ETGVTQSPTHLIKTRGQQVTLRCSSQSGHNTVSWYQQALGQGPQFIFQYYREEENGRGNFPPRFSGLQFPNYSSELNVNALELDDSALYLCASSWGYRSTFGSGTRLTVV.

This clone was seen a single time. The genes are TRBV4-3 and TRBJ2-2; weak D call: TRBD1 (5 bases). Germline CDR1 is LGHNA and CDR2 is YSLEER. The CDR3 contains 15 residues. The ends were cut back, 0 bases at V and 7 bases at J, with 12 bases in the middle. The CDR3 nucleotides read TGCGCCAGCAGCCAAGATCCGGACACAGGCGGGGAGCTGTTTTTT. It encodes CASSQDPDTGGELFF.

The rearrangement links TRBV27 to TRBJ2-3; D gene unclear. CDR3 length: 13 residues. The germline V gene has CDR1 MNHEY and CDR2 SMNVEV (reference sequence). V lost 2 bases to trimming and J lost 5 bases, with 8 bases between them. In nucleotides, the CDR3 is TGTGCCAGCAGTTTAGGGCCAGTAGATACGCAGTATTTT. It yields the protein CASSLGPVDTQYF.

The genes are TRBV7-9 and TRBJ2-3, with TRBD1 as a possible D gene (6 bases). V lost 7 bases and J 6 bases, leaving 11 bases between the germline ends. Germline CDR1 and CDR2: SEHNR and FQNEAQ (reference sequence). The CDR3 length is 12 residues. The CDR3 spells CASTFDRDTQYF. In nucleotides, the CDR3 is TGTGCCAGCACCTTCGACAGGGATACGCAGTATTTT.

J is TRBJ2-5 and V is TRBV9; D ambiguous. Germline V lookup: CDR1 SGDLS, CDR2 YYNGEE. This CDR3 is built from 14 residues. V was pared by 3 bases and J by 5 bases, with 14 bases between. This CDR3 reads CASSGERSWETQYF. CDR3 bases: TGTGCCAGCAGCGGCGAAAGGAGTTGGGAGACCCAGTACTTC.

The chain employs TRBV19 and TRBJ1-2; D call uncertain. The V end lost 1 base, the J end lost 2 bases, and 8 bases lay between the germline ends. The CDR3 length is 14 residues. CDR1 and CDR2 (germline): LNHDA, SQIVND (reference sequence). CDR3 sequence (DNA): TGTGCCAGTAGTATAGTTCCGGCCAACTATGGCTACACCTTC. This gives the protein CASSIVPANYGYTF.

The J gene is TRBJ1-6, the V gene TRBV2; unclear D gene. Germline assignment: CDR1 SNHLY and CDR2 FYNNEI. This CDR3 has 12 amino acids. Trimming took off 0 bases at V and 15 bases at J, with 9 bases between the two ends. The CDR3 region has the DNA TGTGCCAGCAGTGAAGCAATTTCCCTCCTCCACTTT. Its protein product is CASSEAISLLHF.

This clone was observed once. V usage is TRBV19 and J usage is TRBJ2-2, with no clear D. The length of the CDR3 is 14 residues. The germline gives CDR1 LNHDA, CDR2 SQIVND (reference sequence). V was shortened by 5 bases and J by 4 bases, with 11 bases between the two germline ends. CDR3 amino acids: CASSQTITTGELFF. The CDR3 region has the DNA TGTGCCAGTAGTCAAACAATAACCACCGGGGAGCTGTTTTTT.

In its sample, this clone was seen once. The chain carries TRBV11-2 and TRBJ2-2; D is possibly TRBD2 (5 bases). V lost 4 bases, J lost 5 bases, and 11 bases lay in between. This CDR3 has 14 amino acids. Germline CDR1 and CDR2: SGHAT and FQNNGV. The CDR3 region is CASSWTGSTGELFF. The CDR3 nucleotides read TGTGCCAGCAGCTGGACGGGAAGTACCGGGGAGCTGTTTTTT.

J is TRBJ2-1 and V is TRBV11-3; D perhaps matches TRBD2 (6 bases). V was trimmed by 5 bases and J by 5 bases, leaving 19 bases between them. Looked up from germline, CDR1 is SGHNT and CDR2 is YENEEA. The CDR3 covers 16 residues. CDR3 loop: CASSLDFGTRDNEQFF. CDR3 nucleotide sequence: TGTGCCAGCAGCCTGGATTTCGGGACTCGGGACAATGAGCAGTTCTTC.

The genes are TRBV5-6 and TRBJ1-1; possible D gene TRBD1, 5 bases. Trimming left V 2 bases short and J 4 bases short, with 12 bases between. This CDR3 spans 14 amino acids. CDR1 is SGHDT, CDR2 YYEEEE, per germline. CDR3 region: CASSLKGASTEAFF. Written as DNA, the CDR3 is TGTGCCAGCAGCTTAAAAGGGGCGTCCACTGAAGCTTTCTTT.

J is TRBJ2-7 and V is TRBV11-2; a possible D gene is TRBD1 (6 bases). Germline V gene lookup returns CDR1 SGHAT and CDR2 FQNNGV. Deletions cut 2 bases from V and 1 base from J, with 18 bases between. This CDR3 comprises 17 residues. The CDR3 here is CASSLWVGPGVSYEQYF. Here the CDR3 DNA reads TGTGCCAGCAGCTTATGGGTGGGGCCAGGGGTATCCTACGAGCAGTACTTC.

The chain has TRBV4-3 and TRBJ2-1, with 9 bases matching TRBD2. The CDR3 totals 17 residues. With 0 bases clipped from V and 4 bases from J, the junction kept 7 bases outside the gene matches. Looked up from germline, CDR1 is LGHNA and CDR2 is YSLEER. This CDR3 is CASSQDPAGGPYNEQFF. The CDR3, as DNA: TGCGCCAGCAGCCAAGATCCCGCGGGGGGGCCGTACAATGAGCAGTTCTTC.

The rearrangement joins TRBV19 to TRBJ1-2; tentative D call: TRBD1 (5 bases). Germline-derived CDR1 and CDR2 are LNHDA and SQIVND (reference sequence). The CDR3 extends over 13 amino acids. The V and J ends lost 5 bases and 5 bases respectively, with 12 bases between them. The CDR3 sequence: CASSWGDAYGYTF. For the CDR3, the DNA is TGTGCCAGTAGTTGGGGGGACGCATATGGCTACACCTTC. The complete variable domain, with remaining parts taken from reference TRBV19 and TRBJ1-2, reads DGGITQSPKYLFRKEGQNVTLSCEQNLNHDAMYWYRQDPGQGLRLIYYSQIVNDFQKGDIAEGYSVSREKKESFPLTVTSAQKNPTAFYLCASSWGDAYGYTFGSGTRLTVV.

Concerning this clone itself: A read error may produce the germline difference seen at one junction end. The chain has TRBV6-5 and TRBJ2-7; 8 bases align to TRBD1. This CDR3 has 15 residues. Germline CDR1 and CDR2: MNHEY and SVGAGI. In DNA, the CDR3 is TGTACCAGCAGTTACTCCTCGGGACAGGCTCAGGGGCAGTACTTC. Its translation: CTSSYSSGQAQGQYF.